The sequence of this TCR beta chain was determined in a study of blood T cell repertoires in COVID-19. Background on the study: T cells, B-cell-depleted T cells, or PBMCs supplied cDNA or gDNA.

Germline CDR1 LGHDT, CDR2 YNNKEL (reference sequence). There are 13 residues in the CDR3. V was shortened by 3 bases and J by 0 bases, with 5 bases between the two germline ends. Original analysis: The authors estimated nucleated cell counts from reference gene primer amplification. Assay used: immunoSEQ multiplex PCR; TCRdb lists only in-frame clones, some missing. V, J and clone size derive from that table, while D and trimming were established from the DNA sequence. The sample consists of some 170,000 clones, more than 70% of them appearing once. This TCR was recovered from a woman aged 55-70 years with acute or convalescent COVID-19. The chain combines TRBV3-1 (or the pseudogene TRBV3-2) with TRBJ1-1; no firm D call. Sequenced sample: peripheral blood. The CDR3 spells CASSHSVNTEAFF. The CDR3 DNA follows: TGTGCCAGCAGCCATTCAGTGAACACTGAAGCTTTCTTT.